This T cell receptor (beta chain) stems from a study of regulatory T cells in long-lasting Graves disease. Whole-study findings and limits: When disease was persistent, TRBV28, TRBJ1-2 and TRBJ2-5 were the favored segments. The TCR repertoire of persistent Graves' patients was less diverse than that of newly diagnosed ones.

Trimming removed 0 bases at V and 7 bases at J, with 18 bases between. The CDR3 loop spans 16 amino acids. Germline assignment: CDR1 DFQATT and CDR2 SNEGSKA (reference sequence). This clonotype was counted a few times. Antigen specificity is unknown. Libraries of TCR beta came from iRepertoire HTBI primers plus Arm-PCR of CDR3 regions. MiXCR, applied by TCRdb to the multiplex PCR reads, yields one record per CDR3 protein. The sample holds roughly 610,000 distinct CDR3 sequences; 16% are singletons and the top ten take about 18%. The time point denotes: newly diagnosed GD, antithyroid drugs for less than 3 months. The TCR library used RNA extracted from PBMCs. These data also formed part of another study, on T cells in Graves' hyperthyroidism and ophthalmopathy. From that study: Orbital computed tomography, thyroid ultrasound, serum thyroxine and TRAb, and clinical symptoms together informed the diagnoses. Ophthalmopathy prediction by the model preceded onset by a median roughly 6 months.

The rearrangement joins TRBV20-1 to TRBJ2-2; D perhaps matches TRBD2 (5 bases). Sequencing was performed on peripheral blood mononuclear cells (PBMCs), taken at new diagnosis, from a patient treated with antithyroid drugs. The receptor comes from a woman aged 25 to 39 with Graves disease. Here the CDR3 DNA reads TGCAGTGCTAGAGATGGTATGAGGGAGTTGCACGGGGAGCTGTTTTTT. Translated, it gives CSARDGMRELHGELFF.